Listed below are T cell receptor beta chains from one sample, sequenced in a study of regulatory T cells in long-lasting Graves disease. TCRdb itself ran the multiplex PCR reads through MiXCR, one entry per CDR3 protein. The sample lists around 450,000 distinct CDR3 sequences, 15% occurring once. This same sample was also taken into another study, of T cells in Graves' hyperthyroidism and ophthalmopathy.

The sample here was peripheral blood mononuclear cells (PBMCs), taken at new diagnosis, from a patient treated with antithyroid drugs. The receptor set was obtained from a woman in her thirties with Graves disease. Both conserved end residues are part of each CDR3. D genes are given only for firm matches. The listing skips clone size in some rows; elsewhere it reads once, few, many or a size class.

v_gene: TRBV5-1
d_gene: TRBD2
abundance: few
j_gene: TRBJ2-5
CDR3nt: TGCGCCAGCAGCCCGAACCTAGCGGGAGTTCGAAAGACCCAGTACTTC
CDR3aa: CASSPNLAGVRKTQYF

v_gene: TRBV5-1
d_gene: TRBD2
abundance: many
j_gene: TRBJ2-7
CDR3nt: TGCGCCAGCAGCTTAACCGGGACTAGCGGGACTTACGAGCAGTACTTC
CDR3aa: CASSLTGTSGTYEQYF

v_gene: TRBV12-3/TRBV12-4
d_gene: -
abundance: many
j_gene: TRBJ1-4
CDR3nt: TGTGCCAGCAGTTTGATAAGGGAGTCTAAACTGTTTTTT
CDR3aa: CASSLIRESKLFF

v_gene: TRBV11-3
d_gene: TRBD1
abundance: once
j_gene: TRBJ1-1
CDR3nt: TGTGCCAGCAGCTTCCGGGACAGGCGAAAAAACACTGAAGCTTTCTTT
CDR3aa: CASSFRDRRKNTEAFF

v_gene: TRBV7-2
d_gene: -
abundance: many
j_gene: TRBJ2-1
CDR3nt: TGTGCCAGCAGCTCACTAGCAGGCAATGAGCAGTTCTTC
CDR3aa: CASSSLAGNEQFF

v_gene: TRBV30
d_gene: TRBD2
abundance: many
j_gene: TRBJ2-3
CDR3nt: TGTGCCTGGGTCCCTAGCGGTTCCCCCACAGATACGCAGTATTTT
CDR3aa: CAWVPSGSPTDTQYF

v_gene: TRBV2
d_gene: -
abundance: many
j_gene: TRBJ2-7
CDR3nt: TGTGCCAGCAGTGAAAGGGGGGACTACGAGCAGTACTTC
CDR3aa: CASSERGDYEQYF

v_gene: TRBV12-3/TRBV12-4
d_gene: TRBD1
abundance: many
j_gene: TRBJ2-3
CDR3nt: TGTGCCACCGGGACAGGGGTGCAGTATTTT
CDR3aa: CATGTGVQYF

v_gene: TRBV13
d_gene: -
abundance: many
j_gene: TRBJ2-7
CDR3nt: TGTGCCAGCAGCTTACGGGGCGAGACCTACGAGCAGTACTTC
CDR3aa: CASSLRGETYEQYF

v_gene: TRBV6-9
d_gene: -
abundance: -
j_gene: TRBJ2-7
CDR3nt: TGTGCCAGCAGTTACCCCGGGCGACACGAGCAGTACTTC
CDR3aa: CASSYPGRHEQYF

v_gene: TRBV29-1
d_gene: -
abundance: few
j_gene: TRBJ2-7
CDR3nt: TGCAGCGTTCAACCTGGGGACTACGAGCAGTACTTC
CDR3aa: CSVQPGDYEQYF

v_gene: TRBV7-2
d_gene: -
abundance: many
j_gene: TRBJ2-7
CDR3nt: TGTGCCAGCAGCTTAACTTGGGACCCTCCCTACGAGCAGTACTTC
CDR3aa: CASSLTWDPPYEQYF

v_gene: TRBV6-1
d_gene: TRBD2
abundance: many
j_gene: TRBJ2-1
CDR3nt: TGTGCCAGCAGCCCCAGCGGGAGGAATGAGCAGTTCTTC
CDR3aa: CASSPSGRNEQFF

v_gene: TRBV7-3
d_gene: -
abundance: -
j_gene: TRBJ1-2
CDR3nt: TGTGCCAGCAGCTTATCGCCCGGGGGAGGGGATGGCTACACCTTC
CDR3aa: CASSLSPGGGDGYTF

v_gene: TRBV12-5
d_gene: -
abundance: many
j_gene: TRBJ2-3
CDR3nt: TGTGCTAGTGGTTTGGGACCAGGGGTAAGCACAGATACGCAGTATTTT
CDR3aa: CASGLGPGVSTDTQYF

v_gene: TRBV3-1
d_gene: -
abundance: few
j_gene: TRBJ1-2
CDR3nt: TGTGCCAGCAGCCAAGGGAGGGGATCCTATGGCTACACCTTC
CDR3aa: CASSQGRGSYGYTF

v_gene: TRBV19
d_gene: TRBD1
abundance: -
j_gene: TRBJ2-1
CDR3nt: TGTGCCAGTAGTTTCAAGCAGGGGGCCCCTTACAATGAGCAGTTCTTC
CDR3aa: CASSFKQGAPYNEQFF

v_gene: TRBV3-1
d_gene: TRBD2
abundance: many
j_gene: TRBJ2-7
CDR3nt: TGTGCCAGCAGCCAGCGACTAGCGGGAACCTACGAGCAGTACTTC
CDR3aa: CASSQRLAGTYEQYF

v_gene: TRBV30
d_gene: TRBD2
abundance: -
j_gene: TRBJ2-5
CDR3nt: TGTGCCTGGAAACTAGCGGGAACGGAGACCCAGTACTTC
CDR3aa: CAWKLAGTETQYF

v_gene: TRBV27
d_gene: TRBD1
abundance: -
j_gene: TRBJ1-5
CDR3nt: TGTGCCAGCAGTTCGCTCATGGGGACAGTACCATATAGCAATCAGCCCCAGCATTTT
CDR3aa: CASSSLMGTVPYSNQPQHF

v_gene: TRBV20-1
d_gene: -
abundance: -
j_gene: TRBJ2-5
CDR3nt: TGCAGTGCTAGAGATCTCGGGGGAGGCAGAGAGACCCAGTACTTC
CDR3aa: CSARDLGGGRETQYF

v_gene: TRBV7-2
d_gene: -
abundance: many
j_gene: TRBJ2-1
CDR3nt: TGTGCCAGCAGCCCCTTTGGGGTAGCGACGTGTTTCTTC
CDR3aa: CASSPFGVATCFF

v_gene: TRBV7-2
d_gene: TRBD2
abundance: few
j_gene: TRBJ2-5
CDR3nt: TGTGCCAGCAGTTCGACTAGCGGGAATCTAGAGACCCAGTACTTC
CDR3aa: CASSSTSGNLETQYF

v_gene: TRBV9
d_gene: -
abundance: -
j_gene: TRBJ2-3
CDR3nt: TGTGCCAGCAGCGTCCCGGACAGCACAGATACGCAGTATTTT
CDR3aa: CASSVPDSTDTQYF

v_gene: TRBV18
d_gene: TRBD1
abundance: many
j_gene: TRBJ1-1
CDR3nt: TGTGCCAGCTCAACTCCCGGGACAGGGAACACTGAAGCTTTCTTT
CDR3aa: CASSTPGTGNTEAFF

v_gene: TRBV7-8
d_gene: -
abundance: -
j_gene: TRBJ1-4
CDR3nt: TGTGCCAGCAGCTTGCAGGATGAAAAACTGGTTTTT
CDR3aa: CASSLQDEKLVF

v_gene: TRBV6-1
d_gene: TRBD1
abundance: -
j_gene: TRBJ1-1
CDR3nt: TGTGCCAGCAGAAAGTGGACAGGGAATGGGAACACTGAAGCTTTCTTT
CDR3aa: CASRKWTGNGNTEAFF

v_gene: TRBV28
d_gene: -
abundance: few
j_gene: TRBJ2-4
CDR3nt: TGTGCCAGTAGACACCTAGCCAAAAACATTCAGTACTTC
CDR3aa: CASRHLAKNIQYF

v_gene: TRBV5-5
d_gene: -
abundance: many
j_gene: TRBJ2-5
CDR3nt: TGTGCCAGCAGCTTGGGCGTCATGCTCCAAGAGACCCAGTACTTC
CDR3aa: CASSLGVMLQETQYF

v_gene: TRBV6-2/TRBV6-3
d_gene: TRBD1
abundance: -
j_gene: TRBJ1-5
CDR3nt: TGTGCCAGCACCCGACAGGGGATAAGCAATCAGCCCCAGCATTTT
CDR3aa: CASTRQGISNQPQHF

v_gene: TRBV30
d_gene: TRBD1
abundance: -
j_gene: TRBJ2-7
CDR3nt: TGTGCCCGGAGTGTCGGACAGGGACGGGAGCAGTACTTC
CDR3aa: CARSVGQGREQYF

v_gene: TRBV29-1
d_gene: -
abundance: -
j_gene: TRBJ2-1
CDR3nt: TGCAGCGTACCCAGGGTGGCCGCCTACAATGAGCAGTTCTTC
CDR3aa: CSVPRVAAYNEQFF

v_gene: TRBV12-3/TRBV12-4
d_gene: -
abundance: many
j_gene: TRBJ2-5
CDR3nt: TGTGCCAGCAGTTTTGGAGGAGCGGGCGAGACCCAGTACTTC
CDR3aa: CASSFGGAGETQYF

v_gene: TRBV13
d_gene: -
abundance: many
j_gene: TRBJ1-1
CDR3nt: TGTGCCAGCGGGACGGTGAACACTGAAGCTTTCTTT
CDR3aa: CASGTVNTEAFF

v_gene: TRBV6-2/TRBV6-3
d_gene: -
abundance: -
j_gene: TRBJ2-7
CDR3nt: TGTGCCAGCGGTTACCCCGTAACCAGACGGTCCGCCGAGCAGTACTTC
CDR3aa: CASGYPVTRRSAEQYF

v_gene: TRBV19
d_gene: -
abundance: few
j_gene: TRBJ2-3
CDR3nt: TGTGCCAGTAGTATATCACGTCGGCGGAGCACAGATACGCAGTATTTT
CDR3aa: CASSISRRRSTDTQYF

v_gene: TRBV30
d_gene: -
abundance: -
j_gene: TRBJ2-7
CDR3nt: TGTGCCTGGAGTGCCCTCGACGAGCAGTACTTC
CDR3aa: CAWSALDEQYF

v_gene: TRBV7-2
d_gene: TRBD1
abundance: -
j_gene: TRBJ2-3
CDR3nt: TGTGCCAGCAGCCCGACAGGGCTTGGACGCACAGATACGCAGTATTTT
CDR3aa: CASSPTGLGRTDTQYF

v_gene: TRBV5-1
d_gene: TRBD2
abundance: many
j_gene: TRBJ2-1
CDR3nt: TGCGCCAGCAGCTCAAATCCTAGCGGGAGATCCTACAATGAGCAGTTCTTC
CDR3aa: CASSSNPSGRSYNEQFF

v_gene: TRBV12-3/TRBV12-4
d_gene: -
abundance: many
j_gene: TRBJ2-1
CDR3nt: TGTGCCACCACGGTTGAATGGTCCTACAATGAGCAGTTCTTC
CDR3aa: CATTVEWSYNEQFF

v_gene: TRBV12-3/TRBV12-4
d_gene: -
abundance: many
j_gene: TRBJ2-7
CDR3nt: TGTGCCAGCAGTCCCGGGGGCTTAACCTACGAGCAGTACTTC
CDR3aa: CASSPGGLTYEQYF

v_gene: TRBV15
d_gene: -
abundance: many
j_gene: TRBJ1-5
CDR3nt: TGTGCCACCAGCAGAGGAGGGAATCAGCCCCAGCATTTT
CDR3aa: CATSRGGNQPQHF

v_gene: TRBV5-1
d_gene: TRBD2
abundance: -
j_gene: TRBJ2-3
CDR3nt: TGCGCCAGCAGCCCAGTCCCGGGACTAGCGGGAGGACCGATTCCTGCCACAGATACGCAGTATTTT
CDR3aa: CASSPVPGLAGGPIPATDTQYF